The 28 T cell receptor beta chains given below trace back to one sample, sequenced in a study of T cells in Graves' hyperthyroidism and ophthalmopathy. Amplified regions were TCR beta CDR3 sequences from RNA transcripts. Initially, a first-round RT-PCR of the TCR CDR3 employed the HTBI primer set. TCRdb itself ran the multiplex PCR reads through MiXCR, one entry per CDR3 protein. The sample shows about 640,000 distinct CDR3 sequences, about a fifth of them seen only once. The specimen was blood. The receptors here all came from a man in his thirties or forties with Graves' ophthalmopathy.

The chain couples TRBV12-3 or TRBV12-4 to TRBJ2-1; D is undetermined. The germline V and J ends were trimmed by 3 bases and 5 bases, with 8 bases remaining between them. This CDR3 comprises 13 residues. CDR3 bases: TGTGCCAGCAGTTTGATGCCAAACAATGAGCAGTTCTTC. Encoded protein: CASSLMPNNEQFF.

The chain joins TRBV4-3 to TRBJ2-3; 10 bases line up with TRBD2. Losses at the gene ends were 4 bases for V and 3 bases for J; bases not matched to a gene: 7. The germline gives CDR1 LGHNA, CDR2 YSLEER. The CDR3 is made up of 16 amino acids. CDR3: CASSRASGSTTDTQYF. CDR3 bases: TGCGCCAGCAGCCGGGCTAGCGGGAGTACTACAGATACGCAGTATTTT.

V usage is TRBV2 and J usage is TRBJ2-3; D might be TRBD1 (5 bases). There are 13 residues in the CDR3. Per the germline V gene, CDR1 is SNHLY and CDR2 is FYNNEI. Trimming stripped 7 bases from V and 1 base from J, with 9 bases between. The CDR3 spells CASKGIRTDTQYF. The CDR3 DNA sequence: TGTGCCAGCAAGGGGATCCGCACAGATACGCAGTATTTT.

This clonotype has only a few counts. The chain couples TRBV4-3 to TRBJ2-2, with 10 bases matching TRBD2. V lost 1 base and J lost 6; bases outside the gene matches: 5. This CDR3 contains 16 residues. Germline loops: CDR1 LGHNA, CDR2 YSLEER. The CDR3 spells CASSQVRLAGAGELFF. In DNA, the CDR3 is TGCGCCAGCAGCCAAGTTCGACTAGCGGGTGCCGGGGAGCTGTTTTTT.

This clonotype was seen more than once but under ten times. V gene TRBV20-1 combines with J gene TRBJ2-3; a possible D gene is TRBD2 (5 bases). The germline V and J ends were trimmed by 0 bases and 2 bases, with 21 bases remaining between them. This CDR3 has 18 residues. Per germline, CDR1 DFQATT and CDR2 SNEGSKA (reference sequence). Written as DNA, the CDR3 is TGCAGTGCTAGAGATAGGAGCGGCCAACTCAAGACCACAGATACGCAGTATTTT. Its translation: CSARDRSGQLKTTDTQYF.

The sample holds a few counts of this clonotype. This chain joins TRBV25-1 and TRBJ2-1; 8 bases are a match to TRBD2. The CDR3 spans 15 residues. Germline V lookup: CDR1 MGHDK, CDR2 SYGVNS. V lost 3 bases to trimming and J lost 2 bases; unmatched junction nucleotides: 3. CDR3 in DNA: TGTGCCAGCAGTGATACGGGAGGGCCCTACAATGAGCAGTTCTTC. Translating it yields CASSDTGGPYNEQFF. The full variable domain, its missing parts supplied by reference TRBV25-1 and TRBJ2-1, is EADIYQTPRYLVIGTGKKITLECSQTMGHDKMYWYQQDPGMELHLIHYSYGVNSTEKGDLSSESTVSRIRTEHFPLTLESARPSHTSQYLCASSDTGGPYNEQFFGPGTRLTVL.

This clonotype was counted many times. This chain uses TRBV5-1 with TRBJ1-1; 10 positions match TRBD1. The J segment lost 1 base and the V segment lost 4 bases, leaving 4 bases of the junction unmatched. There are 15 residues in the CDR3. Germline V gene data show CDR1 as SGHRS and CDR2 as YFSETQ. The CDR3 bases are TGCGCCAGCAGCAAAGGACAGGGGGGGAACACTGAAGCTTTCTTT. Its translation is CASSKGQGGNTEAFF.

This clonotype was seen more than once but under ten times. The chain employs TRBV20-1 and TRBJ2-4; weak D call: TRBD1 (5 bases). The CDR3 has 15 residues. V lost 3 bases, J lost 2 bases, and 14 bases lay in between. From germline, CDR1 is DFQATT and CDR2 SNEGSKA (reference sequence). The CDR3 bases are TGCAGTGCTAGTGGGCAGGGTAGTTCCAAAAACATTCAGTACTTC. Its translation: CSASGQGSSKNIQYF.

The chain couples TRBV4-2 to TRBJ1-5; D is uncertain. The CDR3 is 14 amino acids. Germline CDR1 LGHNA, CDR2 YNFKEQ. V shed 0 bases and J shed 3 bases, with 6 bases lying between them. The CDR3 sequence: CASSQEEINQPQHF. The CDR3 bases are TGTGCCAGCAGCCAAGAGGAGATCAATCAGCCCCAGCATTTT.

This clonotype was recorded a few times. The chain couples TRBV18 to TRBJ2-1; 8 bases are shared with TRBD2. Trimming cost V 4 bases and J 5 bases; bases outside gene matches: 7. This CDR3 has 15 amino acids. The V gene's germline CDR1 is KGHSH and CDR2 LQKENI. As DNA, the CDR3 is TGTGCCAGCTCACGCTTGGCAGCGGGAGACAATGAGCAGTTCTTC. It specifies CASSRLAAGDNEQFF.

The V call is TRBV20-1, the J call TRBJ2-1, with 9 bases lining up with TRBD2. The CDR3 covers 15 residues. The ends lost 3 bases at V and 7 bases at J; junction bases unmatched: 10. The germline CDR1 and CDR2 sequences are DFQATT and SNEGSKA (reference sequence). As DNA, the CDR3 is TGCAGTGCTAGTTCCTCGCTAGCGGGAAAAAATGAGCAGTTCTTC. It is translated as CSASSSLAGKNEQFF.

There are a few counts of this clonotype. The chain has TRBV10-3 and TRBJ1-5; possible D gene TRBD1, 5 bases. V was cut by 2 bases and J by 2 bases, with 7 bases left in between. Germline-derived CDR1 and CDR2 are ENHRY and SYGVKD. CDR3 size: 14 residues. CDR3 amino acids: CAISERGGNQPQHF. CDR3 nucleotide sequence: TGTGCCATCAGTGAGCGGGGGGGCAATCAGCCCCAGCATTTT.

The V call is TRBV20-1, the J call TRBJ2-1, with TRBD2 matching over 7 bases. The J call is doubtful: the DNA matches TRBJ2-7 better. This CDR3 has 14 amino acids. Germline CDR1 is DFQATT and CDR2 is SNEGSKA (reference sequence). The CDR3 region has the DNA TGCAGTGCTAGGCGGGGGAGCTCCTACAATGAGCAGTACTTC. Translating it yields CSARRGSSYNEQYF.

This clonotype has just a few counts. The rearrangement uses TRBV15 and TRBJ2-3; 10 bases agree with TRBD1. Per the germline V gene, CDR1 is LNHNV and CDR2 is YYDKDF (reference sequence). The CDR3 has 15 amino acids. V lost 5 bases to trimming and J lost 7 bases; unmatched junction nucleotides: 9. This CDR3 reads CATSPQDRGWNTQYF. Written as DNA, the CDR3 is TGTGCCACCAGCCCACAGGACAGGGGGTGGAATACGCAGTATTTT.

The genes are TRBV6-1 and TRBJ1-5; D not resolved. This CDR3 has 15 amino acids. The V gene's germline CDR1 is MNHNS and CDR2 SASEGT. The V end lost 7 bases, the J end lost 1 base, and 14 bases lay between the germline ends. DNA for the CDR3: TGTGCCAGCAAACCTACCGGGAAAAGCAATCAGCCCCAGCATTTT. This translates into CASKPTGKSNQPQHF.

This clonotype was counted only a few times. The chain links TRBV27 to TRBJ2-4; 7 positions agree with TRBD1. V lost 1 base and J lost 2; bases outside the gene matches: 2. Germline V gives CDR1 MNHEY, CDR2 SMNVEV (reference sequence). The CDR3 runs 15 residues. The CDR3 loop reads CASSLYRGPKNIQYF. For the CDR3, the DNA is TGTGCCAGCAGTTTATACAGGGGACCCAAAAACATTCAGTACTTC.

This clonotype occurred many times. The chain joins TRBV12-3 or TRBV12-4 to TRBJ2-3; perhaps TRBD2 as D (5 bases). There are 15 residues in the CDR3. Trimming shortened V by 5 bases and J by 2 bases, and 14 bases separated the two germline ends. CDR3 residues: CASSRLSGNTDTQYF. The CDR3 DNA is TGTGCCAGCAGTCGATTAAGCGGCAACACAGATACGCAGTATTTT.

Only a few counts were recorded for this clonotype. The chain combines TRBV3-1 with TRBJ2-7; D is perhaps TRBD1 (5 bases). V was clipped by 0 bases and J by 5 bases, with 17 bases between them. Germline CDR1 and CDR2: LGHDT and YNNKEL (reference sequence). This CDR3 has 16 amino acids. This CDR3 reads CASSQETRVIVDEQYF. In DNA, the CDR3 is TGTGCCAGCAGCCAAGAGACCAGGGTAATAGTGGACGAGCAGTACTTC.

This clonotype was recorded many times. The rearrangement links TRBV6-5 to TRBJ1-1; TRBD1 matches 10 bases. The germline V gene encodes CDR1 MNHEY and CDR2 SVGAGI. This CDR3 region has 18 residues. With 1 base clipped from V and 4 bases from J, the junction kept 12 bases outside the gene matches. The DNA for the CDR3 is TGTGCCAGCAGTTACTTACCGGGACAGGGGTGGAAGAGCACTGAAGCTTTCTTT. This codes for CASSYLPGQGWKSTEAFF.

Here the CDR3 reads CASEFSKGGRDGYTF. CDR3 DNA sequence: TGTGCCAGCGAGTTCTCAAAGGGGGGTCGGGACGGCTACACCTTC. This rearrangement joins TRBV28 to TRBJ1-2; TRBD1 is a possible D gene (6 bases). The CDR3 length is 15 residues. V gave up 8 bases and J gave up 8 bases, with 24 bases separating them. The germline CDR1 and CDR2 sequences are MDHEN and SYDVKM.

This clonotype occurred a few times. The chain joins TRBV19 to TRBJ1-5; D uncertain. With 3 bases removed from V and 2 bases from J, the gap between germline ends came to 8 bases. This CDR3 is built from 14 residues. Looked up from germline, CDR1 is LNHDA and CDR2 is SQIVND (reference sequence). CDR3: CASSMIGRNQPQHF. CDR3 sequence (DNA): TGTGCCAGTAGTATGATTGGACGCAATCAGCCCCAGCATTTT.

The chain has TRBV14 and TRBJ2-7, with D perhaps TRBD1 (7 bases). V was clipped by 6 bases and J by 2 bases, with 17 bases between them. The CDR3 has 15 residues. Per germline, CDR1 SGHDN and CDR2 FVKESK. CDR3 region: CASRPGGSSAYEQYF. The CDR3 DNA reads TGTGCCAGCAGGCCAGGGGGGAGCAGCGCCTACGAGCAGTACTTC.

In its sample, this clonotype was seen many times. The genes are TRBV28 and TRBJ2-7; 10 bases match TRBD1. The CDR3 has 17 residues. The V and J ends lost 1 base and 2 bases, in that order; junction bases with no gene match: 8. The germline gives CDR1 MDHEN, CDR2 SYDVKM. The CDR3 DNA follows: TGTGCCAGCAGTTTATTTGGGACGGGACAGGGGCCCTACGAGCAGTACTTC. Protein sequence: CASSLFGTGQGPYEQYF.

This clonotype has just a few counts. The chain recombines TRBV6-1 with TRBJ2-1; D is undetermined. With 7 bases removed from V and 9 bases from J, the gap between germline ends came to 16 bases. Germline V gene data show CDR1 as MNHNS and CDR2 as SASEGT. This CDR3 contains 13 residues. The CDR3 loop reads CASTPPFLGEQFF. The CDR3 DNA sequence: TGTGCCAGCACCCCTCCCTTCTTGGGTGAGCAGTTCTTC.

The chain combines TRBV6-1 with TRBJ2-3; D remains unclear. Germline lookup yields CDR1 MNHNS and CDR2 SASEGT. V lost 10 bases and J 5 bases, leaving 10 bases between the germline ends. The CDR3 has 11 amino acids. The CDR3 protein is CATQEVDTQYF. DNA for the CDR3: TGTGCCACCCAAGAAGTAGATACGCAGTATTTT.

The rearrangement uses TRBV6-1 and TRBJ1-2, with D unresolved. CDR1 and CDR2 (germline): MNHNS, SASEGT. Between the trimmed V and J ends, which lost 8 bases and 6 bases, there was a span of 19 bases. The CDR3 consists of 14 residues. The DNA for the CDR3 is TGTGCCAGCGCCCCTCGCGGGGTGGTTAATGGCTACACCTTC. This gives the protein CASAPRGVVNGYTF.

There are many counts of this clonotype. The CDR3 region is CASSFGTSGTRAYEQYF. CDR3 coding DNA: TGTGCCAGCAGCTTCGGGACTAGCGGGACTCGGGCCTACGAGCAGTACTTC. The chain carries TRBV11-1 and TRBJ2-7; TRBD2 aligns across 13 bases. Germline assignment: CDR1 SGHAT and CDR2 FQDESV (reference sequence). Trimming at V came to 3 bases and at J to 2 bases, leaving 7 bases not matched to a gene. The CDR3 spans 17 residues.

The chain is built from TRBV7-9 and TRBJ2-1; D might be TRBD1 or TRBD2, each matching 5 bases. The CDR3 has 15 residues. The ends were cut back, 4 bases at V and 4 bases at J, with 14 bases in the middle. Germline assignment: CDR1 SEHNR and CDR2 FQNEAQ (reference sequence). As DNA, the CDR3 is TGTGCCAGCAGCTCGGGACCTCCGGTTTACAATGAGCAGTTCTTC. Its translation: CASSSGPPVYNEQFF.